The 9 T cell receptor beta chains reported below all come from one sample, sequenced in a study of T cell responses to AZD1222 COVID-19 vaccine. The repertoire was sequenced with immunoSEQ multiplex PCR; TCRdb's copy has only in-frame clones and lacks some. The data contain around 26,000 clones, approximately 85% of them singletons. The source was peripheral blood, collected 28 days after the second AZD1222 dose. Receptor source: an adult who received the AZD1222 COVID-19 vaccine.

The chain links TRBV18 to TRBJ1-1; 7 bases line up with TRBD1. CDR3 length equals 15 residues. Losses at the gene ends were 3 bases for V and 0 bases for J; bases not matched to a gene: 4. Germline-derived CDR1 and CDR2 are KGHSH and LQKENI. The CDR3 loop reads CASSPPGQMNTEAFF. In DNA, the CDR3 is TGTGCCAGCTCACCGCCGGGACAGATGAACACTGAAGCTTTCTTT.

This rearrangement joins TRBV10-1 to TRBJ1-2; TRBD1 is a possible D gene (6 bases). This CDR3 has 12 residues. Germline CDR1 is WNHNN and CDR2 is SYGVQD (reference sequence). V was pared by 9 bases and J by 2 bases, with 10 bases between. Here the CDR3 reads CASSDSNYGYTF. The CDR3 DNA is TGCGCCAGTTCGGACAGCAACTATGGCTACACCTTC.

This clone was counted between two and nine times. The CDR3, as DNA: TGTGCCAGCAGCTTAGTAGGGGGCGACGGCACCGGGGAGCTGTTTTTT. Its translation is CASSLVGGDGTGELFF. The V call is TRBV7-7, the J call TRBJ2-2, with 7 bases that match TRBD1. With 1 base clipped from V and 4 bases from J, the junction kept 6 bases outside the gene matches. The CDR3 runs to 16 residues. The V gene's germline CDR1 is SSHAT and CDR2 FNYEAQ (reference sequence).

The rearrangement uses TRBV2 and TRBJ2-7, with a weak D call TRBD2 (6 bases). The CDR3 runs 14 residues. The ends were cut back, 3 bases at V and 1 base at J, with 10 bases in the middle. In germline, CDR1 is SNHLY, CDR2 FYNNEI. The CDR3 coding sequence is TGTGCCAGCAGTGACAGGGACTGGTCCTACGAGCAGTACTTC. Amino acid sequence: CASSDRDWSYEQYF.

The rearrangement links TRBV19 to TRBJ2-5; D remains ambiguous. Germline V CDR1 and CDR2: LNHDA, SQIVND (reference sequence). There are 13 residues in the CDR3. The V gene lost 4 bases and the J gene lost 5 bases, with 11 bases spanning the gap. CDR3 in DNA: TGTGCCAGTAGTACCTGGGAAGGGGAGACCCAGTACTTC. Translation: CASSTWEGETQYF.

In nucleotides, the CDR3 is TGTGCCAGCAGCCAAGATATGCCAGATAATCAGCCCCAGCATTTT. Translation gives CASSQDMPDNQPQHF. V and J are TRBV3-1 (or the pseudogene TRBV3-2) and TRBJ1-5; D ambiguous. The CDR3 runs 15 residues. Germline loops: CDR1 LGHDT, CDR2 YNNKEL (reference sequence). V lost 0 bases to trimming and J lost 4 bases, with 10 bases between them.

This clone has a handful of counts. V is TRBV5-5 and J is TRBJ2-1; 8 bases are shared with TRBD2. The CDR3 has 15 residues. Per the germline V gene, CDR1 is SGHKS and CDR2 is YYEKEE (reference sequence). Germline trimming cut 6 bases from V and 9 bases from J; bases unmatched to any gene: 14. CDR3: CASTRGLGPRGEQFF. CDR3 in DNA: TGTGCCAGCACGCGGGGACTAGGGCCCCGGGGTGAGCAGTTCTTC.

The rearrangement links TRBV27 to TRBJ2-3; 9 nucleotides agree with TRBD2. This CDR3 has 16 amino acids. Germline V CDR1 and CDR2: MNHEY, SMNVEV (reference sequence). V shed 3 bases and J 0 bases; nucleotides not matched to a gene: 4. CDR3 sequence: CASSFVAGASTDTQYF. As DNA, the CDR3 is TGTGCCAGCAGTTTCGTAGCGGGAGCTAGCACAGATACGCAGTATTTT.

The chain joins TRBV5-4 to TRBJ2-1, with D perhaps matching TRBD1 (6 bases). V was pared by 6 bases and J by 7 bases, with 14 bases between. The CDR3 length is 13 residues. Germline V gene data show CDR1 as SGHNT and CDR2 as YYREEE (reference sequence). In DNA form, the CDR3 reads TGTGCCAGCACCTCTATGGGGGCGAATGAGCAGTTCTTC. Translating it yields CASTSMGANEQFF.